Sequencing of this T cell receptor (beta chain) was carried out in a study of blood T cells in healthy people across ages. A second about 6 to 11 cycle PCR used barcoded and J-beta primers. TCRdb ran MiXCR on the 5' RACE reads and lists one entry per CDR3 protein. There are some 900,000 distinct CDR3 sequences in the sample; less than 35% occur only once, and around a sixth lies in the top ten. This clonotype showed up just a few times. A much larger clone differs from this one at a single base, so this may be a read error. This CDR3 region has 15 residues. This TCR was sampled from a woman of 80 years or more in good health. Source material: blood. The chain carries TRBV12-3 or TRBV12-4 and TRBJ2-3; D unresolved. CDR3 in DNA: TGTGCCAGCAGTTTACTCAGCGAGAGAACAGATGCGCAGTATTTT. Translation: CASSLLSERTDAQYF.